This T cell receptor (beta chain) was observed in a study of beta chain features in type 1 diabetes. Study-level points and caveats: In the patient group, naive, central memory and Treg TCRB repertoires seemed more alike than in the healthy donor group.

This clone came up a few times. The antigen remains undetermined. Every isolated RNA sample was fully reverse transcribed, so sequencing captured expressed TCRB transcripts. Profiled with immunoSEQ multiplex PCR; TCRdb holds only in-frame clones, not every one. The data show 400,000 to 450,000 clones, with around 13% seen just once and approximately 0.038% held by the top ten. Sequencing input: naive CD4+ T cells from blood. The TCR was taken from a man aged 25-40 years in good health.

CDR3 in amino acids: CASSVGTGANVLTF. CDR3 nucleotides: TGTGCCAGCAGCGTAGGGACAGGGGCCAACGTCCTGACTTTC. V usage is TRBV9 and J usage is TRBJ2-6, with D possibly being TRBD1 (5 bases). CDR3 length: 14 amino acids. CDR1 SGDLS and CDR2 YYNGEE come from the germline V gene. V was clipped by 0 bases and J by 4 bases, with 5 bases between them.